Below, 17 T cell receptor beta chains from the same sample are listed, as sequenced in a study of neoadjuvant anti-PD-1 for oral cavity cancer. Sequencing used immunoSEQ multiplex PCR; TCRdb keeps in-frame clones, though not all of them. The table has about 5,700 clones, about 60% seen once; the top ten hold 7.5% to 9.5%. The sample was tumor tissue, taken before nivolumab (anti-PD-1) treatment. The receptors derive from a person aged 40 to 85 with oral cavity squamous cell carcinoma.

This sequence joins TRBV4-2 and TRBJ2-7; weak D call: TRBD2 (7 bases). V was cut by 1 base and J by 5 bases, with 15 bases left in between. The CDR3 contains 15 residues. The germline V gene has CDR1 LGHNA and CDR2 YNFKEQ. The CDR3 DNA is TGTGCCAGCAGCCAAGCTTGGTGGGGGGGCCACGAGCAGTACTTC. This encodes CASSQAWWGGHEQYF.

This sequence joins TRBV7-3 and TRBJ2-3; D uncertain. Between the trimmed V and J ends, which lost 4 bases and 0 bases, there was a span of 11 bases. The V gene's germline CDR1 is SGHTA and CDR2 FQGTGA. The CDR3 extends over 15 amino acids. The DNA for the CDR3 is TGTGCCAGCAGCTCACTGACAAGAAGCACAGATACGCAGTATTTT. Its translation is CASSSLTRSTDTQYF. Full variable domain (remainder filled in from reference TRBV7-3 and TRBJ2-3): GAGVSQTPSNKVTEKGKYVELRCDPISGHTALYWYRQSLGQGPEFLIYFQGTGAADDSGLPNDRFFAVRPEGSVSTLKIQRTERGDSAVYLCASSSLTRSTDTQYFGPGTRLTVL.

V gene TRBV27 combines with J gene TRBJ2-3; tentatively, D is TRBD1 or TRBD2 (5 bases each). V lost 2 bases, J lost 4 bases, and 16 bases lay in between. The germline V gene has CDR1 MNHEY and CDR2 SMNVEV (reference sequence). CDR3 length: 16 amino acids. CDR3 sequence: CASSLIPGGLSDTQYF. Written as DNA, the CDR3 is TGTGCCAGCAGTTTAATCCCTGGGGGTTTGTCAGATACGCAGTATTTT.

J is TRBJ2-7 and V is TRBV10-3; no firm D call. The germline V gene encodes CDR1 ENHRY and CDR2 SYGVKD. V lost 4 bases and J 3 bases, leaving 7 bases between the germline ends. The CDR3 is made up of 12 amino acids. The CDR3 sequence: CAISGLVYEQYF. CDR3 sequence (DNA): TGTGCCATCAGTGGTCTGGTCTACGAGCAGTACTTC.

This clone was seen more than once but under ten times. The DNA of the CDR3 is TGTGCCAGCAGCTCCGCGGACAACCTCTATGGCTACACCTTC. Its translation is CASSSADNLYGYTF. The J gene is TRBJ1-2, the V gene TRBV27; possible D gene TRBD1, 5 bases. V lost 6 bases and J lost 4, with 15 bases in between. The CDR3 has 14 residues. Germline CDR1 MNHEY, CDR2 SMNVEV (reference sequence).

This clone was seen only a few times. The gene calls are TRBV18 and TRBJ2-5; 10 nucleotides match TRBD2. The germline gives CDR1 KGHSH, CDR2 LQKENI. The CDR3 covers 17 residues. The V and J ends lost 0 bases and 5 bases, in that order; junction bases with no gene match: 9. The DNA of the CDR3 is TGTGCCAGCTCACCACCGAGCGGGGGGGCCTCGGGCGAGACCCAGTACTTC. Its translation: CASSPPSGGASGETQYF.

The chain recombines TRBV28 with TRBJ2-7, with D hard to call. Germline V gives CDR1 MDHEN, CDR2 SYDVKM. This CDR3 has 15 amino acids. Between the trimmed V and J ends, which lost 7 bases and 6 bases, there was a span of 22 bases. This chain's CDR3 is CASNPGKGPMGEQYF. CDR3 bases: TGTGCCAGCAACCCGGGCAAGGGCCCCATGGGCGAGCAGTACTTC. Complete variable domain (other parts from reference TRBV28 and TRBJ2-7): DVKVTQSSRYLVKRTGEKVFLECVQDMDHENMFWYRQDPGLGLRLIYFSYDVKMKEKGDIPEGYSVSREKKERFSLILESASTNQTSMYLCASNPGKGPMGEQYFGPGTRLTVT.

The chain is built from TRBV10-3 and TRBJ2-1; perhaps TRBD2 as D (6 bases). CDR1 and CDR2 (germline): ENHRY, SYGVKD. Trimming left V 8 bases short and J 7 bases short, with 9 bases between. This CDR3 region has 11 residues. The CDR3 nucleotides are TGTGCCATCGCGGGATTAAATGAGCAGTTCTTC. Its translation: CAIAGLNEQFF.

This clone has more than one count but fewer than ten. The chain joins TRBV10-3 to TRBJ1-1; D might be TRBD1 (5 bases). CDR1 and CDR2 from the germline V gene are ENHRY and SYGVKD. The CDR3 has 13 residues. Trimming removed 6 bases at V and 3 bases at J, with 11 bases between. Here the CDR3 DNA reads TGTGCCATCAGGGGGGAATGGGACACTGAAGCTTTCTTT. Protein sequence: CAIRGEWDTEAFF.

V gene TRBV10-3 combines with J gene TRBJ2-5; TRBD1 agrees at 8 bases. V trimming: 11 bases; J trimming: 4 bases; junction bases outside the gene matches: 15. The germline CDR1 and CDR2 sequences are ENHRY and SYGVKD. The CDR3 spans 15 residues. CDR3 residues: CAAGGQGEMGETQYF. The CDR3 coding sequence is TGTGCCGCCGGCGGACAGGGAGAAATGGGAGAGACCCAGTACTTC.

This clone showed up just a few times. J is TRBJ2-1 and V is TRBV27, with D possibly called TRBD1 or TRBD2 (5 bases each). Germline CDR1 and CDR2: MNHEY and SMNVEV (reference sequence). V was shortened by 6 bases and J by 0 bases, with 15 bases between the two germline ends. The CDR3 is 16 amino acids. CDR3 in DNA: TGTGCCAGCAGGGGGGTGGGCGTCAGCTCCTACAATGAGCAGTTCTTC. Protein product: CASRGVGVSSYNEQFF.

J is TRBJ1-5 and V is TRBV7-2; D is uncertain. Per germline, CDR1 SGHTA and CDR2 FQGNSA. The CDR3 runs 15 residues. Between the trimmed V and J ends, which lost 1 base and 2 bases, there was a span of 9 bases. CDR3 sequence: CASSLGNSGNQPQHF. The CDR3 DNA sequence: TGTGCCAGCAGCTTAGGAAACTCAGGCAATCAGCCCCAGCATTTT.

The chain combines TRBV21-1 with TRBJ2-7. TRBV21-1 is a known pseudogene. The CDR3 has 15 amino acids. The DNA of the CDR3 is TGTGCCAGCAGCAAATTGCGGGACATATGGCCCGAGCAGTACTTC. This encodes CASSKLRDIWPEQYF.

The rearrangement uses TRBV28 and TRBJ2-5; the D gene is possibly TRBD2 (6 bases). This CDR3 comprises 14 residues. Trimming removed 7 bases at V and 5 bases at J, with 17 bases between. Looked up from germline, CDR1 is MDHEN and CDR2 is SYDVKM. DNA of the CDR3: TGTGCCAGCACTAGCGACACTCTCGCGGAGACCCAGTACTTC. Protein: CASTSDTLAETQYF.

The rearrangement joins TRBV5-1 to TRBJ2-7; 9 nucleotides match TRBD1. V shed 2 bases, J shed 5 bases, and the junction held 5 bases outside the gene matches. The CDR3 length is 14 residues. From germline, CDR1 is SGHRS and CDR2 YFSETQ. In DNA, the CDR3 is TGCGCCAGCAGCTTTGGGACAGGGAGAGACGAGCAGTACTTC. Encoded protein: CASSFGTGRDEQYF.

The chain links TRBV6-1 to TRBJ2-3, with 13 positions matching TRBD2. With 1 base clipped from V and 0 bases from J, the junction kept 7 bases outside the gene matches. The CDR3 loop spans 19 amino acids. Germline V lookup: CDR1 MNHNS, CDR2 SASEGT. The CDR3 spells CASSEGLAGGPSSTDTQYF. CDR3 DNA sequence: TGTGCCAGCAGTGAAGGACTAGCGGGGGGCCCCTCTAGCACAGATACGCAGTATTTT.

The J gene is TRBJ1-3, the V gene TRBV7-6; TRBD1 is a possible D gene (5 bases). Trimming stripped 5 bases from V and 0 bases from J, with 17 bases between. The germline V gene encodes CDR1 SGHVS and CDR2 FNYEAQ. This CDR3 contains 17 residues. The CDR3 reads CASSQGARPVSGNTIYF. CDR3 bases: TGTGCCAGCAGCCAGGGCGCTAGGCCCGTCTCTGGAAACACCATATATTTT.